This T cell receptor beta chain was sequenced for a study of T-cell memory formation after mild COVID-19 (dated by TCRdb to the early 2020s). About the full investigation: TCR sequence clusters from the two donors were found to be largely donor specific. T-cell clones expanding and contracting after mild COVID-19 in two donors were tracked by longitudinal TCRalpha and TCRbeta repertoire sequencing. Two young, previously healthy adult volunteers, one female and one male, were included in the cohort. General conclusions and limits of the study: Some responding clones were detected in pre-infection memory, suggesting pre-existing cross-reactive memory T cells joined the SARS-CoV-2 response. The study included only a couple of mild cases, and larger cohorts that include severe cases with pre-infection samples were judged to be necessary. Contracting CD4+ clones were found mainly in CM and EM memory subsets, while CD8+ clones were enriched in EMRA. Whether the second-wave clones peaking on day 37 were SARS-CoV-2 specific was not confirmed. Clones contracting from day 15 to 85 had balanced CD4/CD8 phenotypes, while a second wave expanding from day 15 to 37 was biased towards CD4+.

Sequencing took place on an Illumina NovaSeq 6000. Using 5'RACE with constant-segment primers, TCRalpha and TCRbeta cDNA libraries were constructed, with sample barcodes and unique molecular identifiers added in the process. Trizol reagent was used to extract RNA from every sample. The libraries were amplified in two PCR steps, and the second step added a second sample barcode and Illumina TruSeq adapters. Sequencing of libraries was performed on an Illumina NovaSeq with 2 x 150 bp paired-end reads. The authors' analysis ran thus. Demultiplexing of reads and collapsing into UMI-guided consensus sequences were performed with migec v1.2.7. With mixcr v2.1.11, UMI consensuses were aligned to TRA and TRB V and J templates and assembled into clonotypes. A clonotype was counted as expanded or contracted only if both edgeR and NoisET called the change significant, with noise models trained on biological replicates. For edgeR calls, the thresholds were a false discovery rate-adjusted p below 0.01 and a log2 fold-change of 1. As an exploratory analysis of dynamics, PCA with hierarchical clustering was applied to max-normalized trajectories of the 1000 most abundant clonotypes. Separately sequenced CD4+ and CD8+ repertoires were used to assign a CD4 or CD8 phenotype to each responding clone. TCRdb trimmed public reads at Q25 via fastp, called clones via MiXCR and kept in-frame beta chains. Merged by CDR3 protein, the rows form single entries marked with the most common genes and DNA. What appears here as the V and J calls and clone size reflects TCRdb's work, not the paper's. The sample data list more than 250,000 distinct CDR3 sequences, and roughly 15% of these were observed just once. The top ten constitute roughly 25% of the sample.

Counted from cysteine to phenylalanine, this CDR3 has 14 amino acids. The CDR3 DNA has 42 bases and is translated from base 1. The junction carries 8 bases between V and J, which are trimmed by 2 bases and 0 bases respectively. CDR1 is given as SGHRS and CDR2 as YFSETQ, both from the germline V gene. As to this clonotype: The antigen it recognizes is unknown. No per-base quality is available; no much larger clone lies one base away.

Ficoll-Paque density gradient centrifugation was used to isolate PBMCs. Input material: PBMCs or a T cell subset sorted from them (not recorded which). This sequence originates from a man aged 18-30 years who had mild COVID-19 (a few samples of this study predate the infection). The sample titles of this study are shuffled in the database, so cell type and time point are left out; the donor was told from shared clones. The chain joins TRBV5-1 to TRBJ1-1, with no D gene named confidently. The DNA reads as follows: TGCGCCAGCAGCTTTGGAACGGTGAACACTGAAGCTTTCTTT. Its protein reads: CASSFGTVNTEAFF.